Presented here are 11 T cell receptor beta chains from one specimen sequenced in a study of tumor-infiltrating lymphocytes in primary liver carcinoma (dated by TCRdb to about 2017). Without any cell sorting, total RNA and DNA were co-extracted from roughly 20-30 mg of bulk tissue using the AllPrep DNA/RNA mini kit. TCRdb records Illumina HiSeq 2500 as the sequencer. Using a constant-region primer and ProtoScript II reverse transcriptase, TCRbeta-specific cDNA was reverse-transcribed from around 500 ng total RNA. Construction of the TCRbeta libraries relied on three nested rounds of multiplex PCR, following a slightly modified ARM-PCR procedure. The first two PCR rounds used multiplex TRBV1-TRBV30 forward primers with a Cbeta reverse primer, each for 10 cycles. TCRdb ran its own pipeline on the public reads, namely fastp trimming at Q25 and MiXCR clone calling, and kept in-frame beta chains. Each record represents a unique CDR3 protein, reported with the most common genes and DNA among its rows. The sample yields tens of thousands of distinct CDR3 sequences; around 79% were counted once. The ten largest account for around 23% of the sample.

The specimen was liver tumor tissue from sampling region 2. What this sample's cell subset or site label stands for: tumor region T2, inferior pole. These receptors all stem from a man aged 35 to 55 with primary liver carcinoma and hepatitis B virus infection.

Comments on this clonotype: The missing conserved phenylalanine or tryptophan at the end of this CDR3 makes a read error likely. This chain connects TRBV6-5 to TRBJ2-1; the match to TRBD2 covers 7 bases. Trimming at V came to 6 bases and at J to 9 bases, leaving 14 bases not matched to a gene. CDR1 is MNHEY, CDR2 SVGAGI, per germline. The CDR3 runs 15 residues. DNA for the CDR3: TGTGCCAGCAGAAGGGAGGCTTGCGGGAGAGGTGAGCAGTTCTTA. Amino acid sequence: CASRREACGRGEQFL.

V usage is TRBV9 and J usage is TRBJ2-3; D is unresolved. This CDR3 is 17 amino acids long. Trimming removed 0 bases from V and 0 bases from J, with 14 bases in between. CDR1 and CDR2 (germline): SGDLS, YYNGEE. CDR3 protein: CASSVEWAGASTDTQYF. In nucleotides, the CDR3 is TGTGCCAGCAGCGTAGAATGGGCAGGAGCTAGCACAGATACGCAGTATTTT.

The genes are TRBV10-3 and TRBJ2-2; no reliable D call. The V end was cut by 5 bases, the J end by 5 bases, with 18 bases between. The CDR3 spans 16 residues. The germline CDR1 and CDR2 sequences are ENHRY and SYGVKD. The CDR3 is CAISTSPRVDTGELFF. CDR3 DNA: TGTGCCATCAGTACCTCGCCCCGGGTGGATACCGGGGAGCTGTTTTTT.

As for this clonotype: A much larger clone differs by one base, so this may be a read error. V usage is TRBV7-8 and J usage is TRBJ2-7, with D hard to call. Germline V gene data show CDR1 as SGHVS and CDR2 as FQNEAQ. The CDR3 extends over 13 amino acids. Here the CDR3 reads CASSLALSYKQYF. The CDR3 nucleotides read TGTGCCAGCAGCTTAGCCCTCTCCTACAAGCAGTACTTC.

Regarding this clonotype: The missing conserved phenylalanine or tryptophan at the end of this CDR3 makes a read error likely. V is TRBV29-1 and J is TRBJ2-7; the match to TRBD1 covers 8 bases. Per germline, CDR1 SQVTM and CDR2 ANQGSEA. CDR3 length equals 11 residues. CDR3 in DNA: TGTAGCGTTGGGACAGGTTCACGGCAGTACCTC. It codes for CSVGTGSRQYL.

This clonotype showed up many times. The J gene is TRBJ2-1, the V gene TRBV29-1, with a tentative D call TRBD2 (5 bases). The germline CDR1 and CDR2 sequences are SQVTM and ANQGSEA. This CDR3 comprises 13 residues. With 3 bases removed from V and 10 bases from J, the gap between germline ends came to 16 bases. CDR3 bases: TGCAGCGTTGACGGGAAGTCCCACAGAGAGCAGTTCTTC. It encodes CSVDGKSHREQFF.

The chain recombines TRBV12-3 or TRBV12-4 with TRBJ1-2; TRBD1 matches at 8 bases. This CDR3 has 15 amino acids. The CDR3 DNA follows: TGTGTCTGCAGTTTATGGGACAGGCCCTTCTATGGCTACACCTTC. Residues: CVCSLWDRPFYGYTF.

This clonotype appeared once. An end of the junction does not agree with germline; a read error may underlie this. The rearrangement uses TRBV11-2 and TRBJ2-1, with TRBD2 matching over 11 bases. CDR1 is SGHAT and CDR2 is FQNNGV in the germline V gene. This CDR3 has 18 amino acids. The CDR3 sequence is CANSFPQLAGEPHNEQFF. DNA of the CDR3: TGTGCCAACAGCTTTCCTCAACTAGCGGGAGAACCCCACAATGAGCAGTTCTTC. Full variable domain (outside the CDR3, taken from reference TRBV11-2 and TRBJ2-1): EAGVAQSPRYKIIEKRQSVAFWCNPISGHATLYWYQQILGQGPKLLIQFQNNGVVDDSQLPKDRFSAERLKGVDSTLKIQPAKLEDSAVYLCANSFPQLAGEPHNEQFFGPGTRLTVL.

Note on this clonotype: The CDR3 ends on some other residue instead of the conserved phenylalanine or tryptophan, so this is likely a read error. The chain carries TRBV29-1 and TRBJ2-5; weak D call: TRBD2 (5 bases). The CDR3 extends over 13 amino acids. V lost 3 bases and J lost 5, with 13 bases in between. In germline, CDR1 is SQVTM, CDR2 ANQGSEA. CDR3 in DNA: TGCAGCGTTGATGGGAGTGCCGCTGAGACCCAGTACTTG. This encodes CSVDGSAAETQYL.

The V and J genes are TRBV6-1 and TRBJ1-2; the D is unclear. The CDR3 length is 14 residues. Deletions cut 3 bases from V and 14 bases from J, with 22 bases between. Germline CDR1 is MNHNS and CDR2 is SASEGT. CDR3 sequence reads: CASSDFEDDYGHTF. In nucleotides, the CDR3 is TGTGCCAGCAGTGACTTTGAGGATGACTATGGCCATACCTTC.

Note on this clonotype: The junction does not match germline at one end; this may be a read error. This rearrangement joins TRBV28 to TRBJ2-5, with a weak D call TRBD2 (6 bases). The CDR3 loop spans 13 amino acids. Germline CDR1 is MDHEN and CDR2 is SYDVKM. This chain's CDR3 is CASSSSAQEIQYF. CDR3 DNA sequence: TGTGCCAGCAGTTCTAGCGCTCAAGAGATCCAGTACTTC.